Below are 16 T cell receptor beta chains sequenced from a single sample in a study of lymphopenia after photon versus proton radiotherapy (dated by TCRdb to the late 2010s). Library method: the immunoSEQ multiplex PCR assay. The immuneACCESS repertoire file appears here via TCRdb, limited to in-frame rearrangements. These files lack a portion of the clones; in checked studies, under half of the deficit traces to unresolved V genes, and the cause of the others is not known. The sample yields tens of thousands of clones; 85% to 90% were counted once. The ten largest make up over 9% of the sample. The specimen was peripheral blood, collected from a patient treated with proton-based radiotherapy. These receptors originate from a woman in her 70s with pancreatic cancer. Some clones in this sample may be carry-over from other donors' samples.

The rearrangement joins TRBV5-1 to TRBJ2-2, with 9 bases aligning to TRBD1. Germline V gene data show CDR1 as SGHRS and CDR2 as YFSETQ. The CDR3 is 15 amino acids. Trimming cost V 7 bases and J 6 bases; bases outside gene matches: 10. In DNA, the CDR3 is TGCGCCAGCGGTGACGGGACAGGGAGCCCCGGGGAGCTGTTTTTT. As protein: CASGDGTGSPGELFF.

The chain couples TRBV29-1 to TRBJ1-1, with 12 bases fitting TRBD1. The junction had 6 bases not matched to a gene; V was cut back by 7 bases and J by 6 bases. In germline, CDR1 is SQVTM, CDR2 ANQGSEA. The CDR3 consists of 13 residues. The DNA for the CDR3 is TGCAGCGGGGGACAGGGGGCTGTTTCTGAAGCTTTCTTT. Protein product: CSGGQGAVSEAFF. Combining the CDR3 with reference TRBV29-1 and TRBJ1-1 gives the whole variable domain SAVISQKPSRDICQRGTSLTIQCQVDSQVTMMFWYRQQPGQSLTLIATANQGSEATYESGFVIDKFPISRPNLTFSTLTVSNMSPEDSSIYLCSGGQGAVSEAFFGQGTRLTVV.

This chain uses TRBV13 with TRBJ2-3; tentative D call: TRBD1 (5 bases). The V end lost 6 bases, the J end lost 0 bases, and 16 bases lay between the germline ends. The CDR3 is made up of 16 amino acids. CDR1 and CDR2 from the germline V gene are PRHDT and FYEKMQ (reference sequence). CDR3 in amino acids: CASSPAGQGSTDTQYF. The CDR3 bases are TGTGCCAGCAGTCCAGCCGGGCAGGGAAGCACAGATACGCAGTATTTT.

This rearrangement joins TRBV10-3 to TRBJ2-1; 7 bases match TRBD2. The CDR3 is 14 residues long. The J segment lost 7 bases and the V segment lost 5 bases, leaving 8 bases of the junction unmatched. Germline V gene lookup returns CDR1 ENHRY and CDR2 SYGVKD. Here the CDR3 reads CAISIGREGNEQFF. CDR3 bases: TGTGCCATCAGTATAGGGAGGGAGGGAAATGAGCAGTTCTTC.

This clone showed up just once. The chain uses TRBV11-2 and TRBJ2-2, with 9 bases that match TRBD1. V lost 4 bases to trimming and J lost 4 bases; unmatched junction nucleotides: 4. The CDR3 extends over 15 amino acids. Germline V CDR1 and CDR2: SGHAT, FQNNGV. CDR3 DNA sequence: TGTGCCAGCAGCTCATGGACAGGGGTCACCGGGGAGCTGTTTTTT. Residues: CASSSWTGVTGELFF.

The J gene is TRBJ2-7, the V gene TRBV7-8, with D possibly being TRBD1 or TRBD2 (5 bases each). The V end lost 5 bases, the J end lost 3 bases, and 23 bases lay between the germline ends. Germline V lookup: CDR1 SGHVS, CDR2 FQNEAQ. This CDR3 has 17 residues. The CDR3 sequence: CASSPRSFGGLGYEQYF. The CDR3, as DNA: TGTGCCAGCAGCCCACGTTCTTTTGGGGGTCTTGGCTACGAGCAGTACTTC.

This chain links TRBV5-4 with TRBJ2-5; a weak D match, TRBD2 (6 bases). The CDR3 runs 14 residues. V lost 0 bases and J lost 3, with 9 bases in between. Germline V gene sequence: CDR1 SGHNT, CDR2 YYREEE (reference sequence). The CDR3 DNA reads TGTGCCAGCAGCTTGGGACTAGGGGAAGAGACCCAGTACTTC. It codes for CASSLGLGEETQYF.

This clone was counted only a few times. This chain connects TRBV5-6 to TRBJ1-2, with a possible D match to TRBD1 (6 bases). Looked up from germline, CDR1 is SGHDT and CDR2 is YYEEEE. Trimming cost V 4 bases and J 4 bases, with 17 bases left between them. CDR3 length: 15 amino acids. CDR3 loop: CASSVGAGAGYGYTF. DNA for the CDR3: TGTGCCAGCAGCGTGGGAGCGGGGGCTGGCTATGGCTACACCTTC. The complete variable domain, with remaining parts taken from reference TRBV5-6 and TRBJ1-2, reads DAGVTQSPTHLIKTRGQQVTLRCSPKSGHDTVSWYQQALGQGPQFIFQYYEEEERQRGNFPDRFSGHQFPNYSSELNVNALLLGDSALYLCASSVGAGAGYGYTFGSGTRLTVV.

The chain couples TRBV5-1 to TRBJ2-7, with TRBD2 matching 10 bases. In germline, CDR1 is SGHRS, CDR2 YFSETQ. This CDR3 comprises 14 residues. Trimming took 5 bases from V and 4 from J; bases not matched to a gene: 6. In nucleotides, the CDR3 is TGCGCCAGCAGGTTAGCGGGAGGATTATACGAGCAGTACTTC. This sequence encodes CASRLAGGLYEQYF.

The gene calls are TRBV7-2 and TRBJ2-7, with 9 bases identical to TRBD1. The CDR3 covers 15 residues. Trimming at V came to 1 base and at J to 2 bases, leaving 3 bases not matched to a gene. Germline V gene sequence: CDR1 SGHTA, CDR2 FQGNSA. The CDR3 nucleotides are TGTGCCAGCAGCTTAGAGACAGGGGGGCCCTACGAGCAGTACTTC. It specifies CASSLETGGPYEQYF.

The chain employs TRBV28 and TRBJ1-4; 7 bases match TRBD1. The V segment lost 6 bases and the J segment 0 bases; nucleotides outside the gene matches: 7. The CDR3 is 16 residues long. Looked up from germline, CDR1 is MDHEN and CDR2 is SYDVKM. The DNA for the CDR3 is TGTGCCAGCAGCCGCGGGACAGACACAACTAATGAAAAACTGTTTTTT. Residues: CASSRGTDTTNEKLFF.

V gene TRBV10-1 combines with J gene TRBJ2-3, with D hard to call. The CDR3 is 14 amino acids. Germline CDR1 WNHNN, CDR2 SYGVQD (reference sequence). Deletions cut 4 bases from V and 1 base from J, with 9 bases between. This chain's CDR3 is CASSVRPGTDTQYF. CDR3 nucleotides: TGCGCCAGCAGTGTGAGACCAGGCACAGATACGCAGTATTTT.

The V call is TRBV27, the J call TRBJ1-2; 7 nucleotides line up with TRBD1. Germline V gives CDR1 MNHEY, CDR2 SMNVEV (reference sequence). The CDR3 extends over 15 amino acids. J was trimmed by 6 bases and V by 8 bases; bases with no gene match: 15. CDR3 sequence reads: CASGQTTGALHGYTF. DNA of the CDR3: TGTGCCAGCGGCCAAACAACAGGGGCCCTGCATGGCTACACCTTC.

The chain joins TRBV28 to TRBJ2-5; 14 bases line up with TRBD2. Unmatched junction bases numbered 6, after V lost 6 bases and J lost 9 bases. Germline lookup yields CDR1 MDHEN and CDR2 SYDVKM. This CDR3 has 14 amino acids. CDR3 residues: CASSRLAGGVAQYF. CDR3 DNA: TGTGCCAGCAGCAGACTAGCGGGAGGGGTGGCCCAGTACTTC.

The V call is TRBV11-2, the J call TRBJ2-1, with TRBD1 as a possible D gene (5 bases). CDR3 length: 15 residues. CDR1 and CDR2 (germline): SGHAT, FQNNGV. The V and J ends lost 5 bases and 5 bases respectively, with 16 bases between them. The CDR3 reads CASSLQAGYNNEQFF. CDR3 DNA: TGTGCCAGCAGCCTACAGGCAGGGTACAACAATGAGCAGTTCTTC.

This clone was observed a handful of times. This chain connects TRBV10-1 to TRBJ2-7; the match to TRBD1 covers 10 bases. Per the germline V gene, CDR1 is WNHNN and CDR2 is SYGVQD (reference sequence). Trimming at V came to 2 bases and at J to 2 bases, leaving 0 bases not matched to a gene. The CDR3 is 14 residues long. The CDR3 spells CASSEGTGAYEQYF. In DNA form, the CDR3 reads TGCGCCAGCAGTGAGGGGACAGGGGCCTACGAGCAGTACTTC.